This T cell receptor (beta chain) came from a study of cytomegalovirus exposure and HLA in healthy donors. Study-wide context: Among the roughly 370 genotyped donors, 81% were placed in the Caucasian-associated ancestry cluster.

This clone was counted between two and nine times. What it binds is unknown. Overall study findings and caveats: The later analysis indicated that the majority of CMV-associated TCR beta chains appeared HLA-restricted. With later analysis, a missense DCLRE1C variant became linked to TCR beta V- and J-gene trimming. Clonal expansion was found to be greater in HLA-associated TCR beta chains than in equally common others in a later analysis.

The length of the CDR3 is 14 residues. Germline V gene lookup returns CDR1 SGDLS and CDR2 YYNGEE. The J segment lost 10 bases and the V segment lost 2 bases, leaving 9 bases of the junction unmatched. PCR amplification relied on 60 Vbeta primers (plus 13 Jbeta primers). Sequencing used immunoSEQ multiplex PCR; TCRdb keeps in-frame clones, though not all of them. Among under 95,000 clones listed, about 76% were seen once. Sequencing was carried out using PBMCs. V and J are TRBV9 and TRBJ2-1; the match to TRBD2 covers 7 bases. This receptor was taken from a woman aged 40 to 55 in good health and CMV-seropositive. This CDR3 reads CASSVDPTSAEQFF. The CDR3 DNA sequence: TGTGCCAGCAGCGTCGACCCCACTAGCGCCGAGCAGTTCTTC.